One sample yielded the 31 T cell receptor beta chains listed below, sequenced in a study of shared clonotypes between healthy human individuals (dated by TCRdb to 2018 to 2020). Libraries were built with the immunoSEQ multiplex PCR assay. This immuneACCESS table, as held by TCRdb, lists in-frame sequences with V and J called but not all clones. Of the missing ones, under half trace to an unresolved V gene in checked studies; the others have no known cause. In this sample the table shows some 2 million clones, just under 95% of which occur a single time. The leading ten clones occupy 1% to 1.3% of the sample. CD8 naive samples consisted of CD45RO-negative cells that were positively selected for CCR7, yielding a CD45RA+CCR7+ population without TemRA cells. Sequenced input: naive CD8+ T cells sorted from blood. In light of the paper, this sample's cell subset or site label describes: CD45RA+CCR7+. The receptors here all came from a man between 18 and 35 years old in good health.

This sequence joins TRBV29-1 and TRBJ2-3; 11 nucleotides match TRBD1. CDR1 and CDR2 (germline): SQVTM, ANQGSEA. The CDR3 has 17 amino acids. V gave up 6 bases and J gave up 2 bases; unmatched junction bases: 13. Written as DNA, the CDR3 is TGCAGCGTGGACGGACAGGGGGCGCCTCCCCACACAGATACGCAGTATTTT. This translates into CSVDGQGAPPHTDTQYF.

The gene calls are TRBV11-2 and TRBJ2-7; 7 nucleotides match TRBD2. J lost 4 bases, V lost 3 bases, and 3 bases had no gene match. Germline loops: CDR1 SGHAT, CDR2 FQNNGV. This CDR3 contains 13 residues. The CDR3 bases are TGTGCCAGCAGCTTCCGAGCGGGGTACGAGCAGTACTTC. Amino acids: CASSFRAGYEQYF. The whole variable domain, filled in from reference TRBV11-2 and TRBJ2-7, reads EAGVAQSPRYKIIEKRQSVAFWCNPISGHATLYWYQQILGQGPKLLIQFQNNGVVDDSQLPKDRFSAERLKGVDSTLKIQPAKLEDSAVYLCASSFRAGYEQYFGPGTRLTVT.

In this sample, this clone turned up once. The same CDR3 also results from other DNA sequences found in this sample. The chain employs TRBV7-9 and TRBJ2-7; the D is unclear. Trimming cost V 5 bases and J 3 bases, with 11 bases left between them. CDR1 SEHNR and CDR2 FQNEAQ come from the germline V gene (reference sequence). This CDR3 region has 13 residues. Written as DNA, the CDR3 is TGTGCCAGCAGCCCCAGCTCGAGCTACGAGCAGTACTTC. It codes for CASSPSSSYEQYF.

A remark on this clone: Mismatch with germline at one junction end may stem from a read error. In nucleotides, the CDR3 is TGTGCCGGTAGTCCCGCCGGGGTTAACGGGGAGCTGTTTTTT. It is translated as CAGSPAGVNGELFF. This rearrangement joins TRBV19 to TRBJ2-2, with D possibly TRBD2 on 5 matching bases. CDR1 and CDR2 from the germline V gene are LNHDA and SQIVND (reference sequence). This CDR3 comprises 14 residues.

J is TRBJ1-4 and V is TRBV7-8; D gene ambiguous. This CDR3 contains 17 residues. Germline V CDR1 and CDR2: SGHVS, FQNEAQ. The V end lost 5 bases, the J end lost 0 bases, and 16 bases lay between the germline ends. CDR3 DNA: TGTGCCAGCAGCCCAGACCGTGTTTTGGCAACTAATGAAAAACTGTTTTTT. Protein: CASSPDRVLATNEKLFF. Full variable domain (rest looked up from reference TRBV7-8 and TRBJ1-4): GAGVSQSPRYKVAKRGQDVALRCDPISGHVSLFWYQQALGQGPEFLTYFQNEAQLDKSGLPSDRFFAERPEGSVSTLKIQRTQQEDSAVYLCASSPDRVLATNEKLFFGSGTQLSVL.

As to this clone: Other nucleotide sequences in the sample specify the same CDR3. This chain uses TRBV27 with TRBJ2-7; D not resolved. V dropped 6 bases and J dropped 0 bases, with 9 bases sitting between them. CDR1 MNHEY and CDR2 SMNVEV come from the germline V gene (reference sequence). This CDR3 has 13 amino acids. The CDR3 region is CASSLDRSYEQYF. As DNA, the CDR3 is TGTGCCAGCAGCCTGGACCGCTCCTACGAGCAGTACTTC.

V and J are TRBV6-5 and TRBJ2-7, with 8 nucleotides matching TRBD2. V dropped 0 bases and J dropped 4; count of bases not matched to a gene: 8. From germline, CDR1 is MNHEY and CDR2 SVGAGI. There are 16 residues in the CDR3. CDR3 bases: TGTGCCAGCAGTTACTCGATCGGGACGGGGGGGTACGAGCAGTACTTC. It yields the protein CASSYSIGTGGYEQYF.

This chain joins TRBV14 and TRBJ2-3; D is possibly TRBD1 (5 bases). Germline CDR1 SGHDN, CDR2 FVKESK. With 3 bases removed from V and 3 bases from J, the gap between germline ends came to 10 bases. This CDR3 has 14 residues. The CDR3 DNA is TGTGCCAGCAGCCAGAAAGGGGCTACAGATACGCAGTATTTT. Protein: CASSQKGATDTQYF.

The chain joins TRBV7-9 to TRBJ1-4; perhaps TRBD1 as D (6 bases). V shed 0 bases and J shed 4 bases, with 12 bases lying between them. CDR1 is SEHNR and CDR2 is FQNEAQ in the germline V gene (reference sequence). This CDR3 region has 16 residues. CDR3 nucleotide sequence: TGTGCCAGCAGCTTAGCTCCGGACAGCCTTAATGAAAAACTGTTTTTT. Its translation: CASSLAPDSLNEKLFF. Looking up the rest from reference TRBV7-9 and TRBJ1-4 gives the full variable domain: DTGVSQNPRHKITKRGQNVTFRCDPISEHNRLYWYRQTLGQGPEFLTYFQNEAQLEKSRLLSDRFSAERPKGSFSTLEIQRTEQGDSAMYLCASSLAPDSLNEKLFFGSGTQLSVL.

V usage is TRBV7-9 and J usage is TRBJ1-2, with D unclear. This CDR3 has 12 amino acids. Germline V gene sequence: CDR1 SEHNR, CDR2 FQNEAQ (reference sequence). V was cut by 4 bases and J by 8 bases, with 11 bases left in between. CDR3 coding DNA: TGTGCCAGCAGCTATGACGGGTCAGGCTACACCTTC. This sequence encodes CASSYDGSGYTF.

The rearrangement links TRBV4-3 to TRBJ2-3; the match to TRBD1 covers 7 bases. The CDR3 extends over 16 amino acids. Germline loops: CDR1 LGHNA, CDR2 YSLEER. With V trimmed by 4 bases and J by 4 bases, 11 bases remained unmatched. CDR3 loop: CASSRRQGEGPDTQYF. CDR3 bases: TGCGCCAGCAGCCGTCGACAGGGAGAGGGCCCAGATACGCAGTATTTT.

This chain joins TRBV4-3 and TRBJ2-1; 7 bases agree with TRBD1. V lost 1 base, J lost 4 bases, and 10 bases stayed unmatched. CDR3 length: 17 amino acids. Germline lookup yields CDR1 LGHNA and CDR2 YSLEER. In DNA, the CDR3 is TGCGCCAGCAGCCAAGGACAGGGTGAGGGTACGTACAATGAGCAGTTCTTC. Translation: CASSQGQGEGTYNEQFF.

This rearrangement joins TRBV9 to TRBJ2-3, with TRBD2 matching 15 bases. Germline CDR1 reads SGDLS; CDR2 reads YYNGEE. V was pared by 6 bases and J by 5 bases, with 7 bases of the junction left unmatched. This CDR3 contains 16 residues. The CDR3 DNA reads TGTGCCAGCACCGGACTAGCGGGGGGGCCCGAAGATACGCAGTATTTT. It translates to CASTGLAGGPEDTQYF.

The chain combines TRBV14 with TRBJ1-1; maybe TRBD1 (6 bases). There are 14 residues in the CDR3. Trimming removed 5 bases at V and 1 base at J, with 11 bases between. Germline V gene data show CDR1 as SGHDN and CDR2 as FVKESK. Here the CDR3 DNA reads TGTGCCAGCAGCAAACAGGGCCAGAACACTGAAGCTTTCTTT. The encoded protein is CASSKQGQNTEAFF.

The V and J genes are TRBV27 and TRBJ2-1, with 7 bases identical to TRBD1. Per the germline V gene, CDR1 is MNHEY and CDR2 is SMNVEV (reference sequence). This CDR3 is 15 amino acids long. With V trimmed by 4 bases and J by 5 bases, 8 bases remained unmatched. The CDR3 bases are TGTGCCAGCAGTTCGCCCGGGACAGCAGACAATGAGCAGTTCTTC. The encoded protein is CASSSPGTADNEQFF.

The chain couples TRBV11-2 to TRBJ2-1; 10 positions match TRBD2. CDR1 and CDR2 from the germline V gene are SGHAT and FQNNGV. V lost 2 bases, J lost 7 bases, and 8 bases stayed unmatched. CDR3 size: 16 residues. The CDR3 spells CASSLLAGDFYNEQFF. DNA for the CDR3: TGTGCCAGCAGCTTACTAGCGGGGGACTTTTATAATGAGCAGTTCTTC.

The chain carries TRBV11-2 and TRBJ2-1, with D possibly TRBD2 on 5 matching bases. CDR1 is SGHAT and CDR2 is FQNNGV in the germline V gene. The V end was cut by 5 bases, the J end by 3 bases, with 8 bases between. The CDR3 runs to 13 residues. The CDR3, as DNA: TGTGCCAGCAGCGACGGGGTCTACAATGAGCAGTTCTTC. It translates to CASSDGVYNEQFF.

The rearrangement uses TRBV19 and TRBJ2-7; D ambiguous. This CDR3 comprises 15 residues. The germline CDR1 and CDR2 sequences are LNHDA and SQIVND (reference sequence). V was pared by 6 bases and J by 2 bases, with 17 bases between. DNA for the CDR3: TGTGCCAGTAGCTCCTTCCAGGTCCCACCCTACGAGCAGTACTTC. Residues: CASSSFQVPPYEQYF.

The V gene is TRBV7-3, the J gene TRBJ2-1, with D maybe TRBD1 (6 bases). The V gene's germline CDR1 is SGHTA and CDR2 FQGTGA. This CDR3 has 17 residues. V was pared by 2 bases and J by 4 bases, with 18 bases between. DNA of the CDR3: TGTGCCAGCAGCTTACCGGACAGCCCGAGGAGTTACAATGAGCAGTTCTTC. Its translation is CASSLPDSPRSYNEQFF.

Here the CDR3 DNA reads TGTGCCAGCAGTGAAGCGGAGGTGGCCGGGGAGCTGTTTTTT. Translation gives CASSEAEVAGELFF. This chain connects TRBV6-1 to TRBJ2-2; D may be TRBD2 (5 bases). Deletions cut 0 bases from V and 6 bases from J, with 8 bases between. The CDR3 consists of 14 residues. Germline-derived CDR1 and CDR2 are MNHNS and SASEGT.

In DNA, the CDR3 is TGTGCCAGCATCCAAGTTGGCTCAAAGAATGGCTACACCTTC. Encoded protein: CASIQVGSKNGYTF. J is TRBJ1-2 and V is TRBV6-5; no reliable D call. The length of the CDR3 is 14 residues. V lost 7 bases and J lost 6, with 18 bases in between. Looked up from germline, CDR1 is MNHEY and CDR2 is SVGAGI.

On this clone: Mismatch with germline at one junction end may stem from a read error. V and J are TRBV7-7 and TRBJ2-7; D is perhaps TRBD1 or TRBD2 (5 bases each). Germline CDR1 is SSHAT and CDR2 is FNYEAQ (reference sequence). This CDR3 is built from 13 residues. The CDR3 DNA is TGTGCTAGCAGCTTCTCCATGGGGGTCGAGCAGTACTTC. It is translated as CASSFSMGVEQYF.

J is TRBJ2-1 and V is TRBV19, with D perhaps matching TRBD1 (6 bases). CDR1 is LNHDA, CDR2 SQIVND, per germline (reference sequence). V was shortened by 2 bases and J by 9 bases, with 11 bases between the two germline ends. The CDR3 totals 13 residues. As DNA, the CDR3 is TGTGCCAGTAGTATAACAGGGATGGTTGAGCAGTTCTTC. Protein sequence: CASSITGMVEQFF.

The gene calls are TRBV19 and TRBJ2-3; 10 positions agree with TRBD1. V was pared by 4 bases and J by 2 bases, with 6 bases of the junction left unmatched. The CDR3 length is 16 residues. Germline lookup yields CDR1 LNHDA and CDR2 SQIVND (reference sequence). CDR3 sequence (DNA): TGTGCCAGTAGTACAAGACAGGGGGCGAACACAGATACGCAGTATTTT. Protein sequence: CASSTRQGANTDTQYF.

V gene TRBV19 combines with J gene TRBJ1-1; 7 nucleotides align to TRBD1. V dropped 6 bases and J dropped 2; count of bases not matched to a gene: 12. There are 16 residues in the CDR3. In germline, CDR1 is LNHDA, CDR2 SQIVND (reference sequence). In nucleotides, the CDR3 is TGTGCCAGTAGCCCAGACAGGGAGGGAACAAACACTGAAGCTTTCTTT. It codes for CASSPDREGTNTEAFF.

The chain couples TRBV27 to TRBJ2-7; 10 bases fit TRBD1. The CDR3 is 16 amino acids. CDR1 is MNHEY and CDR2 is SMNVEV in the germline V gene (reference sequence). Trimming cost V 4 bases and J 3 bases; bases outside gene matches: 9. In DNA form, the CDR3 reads TGTGCCAGCAGTTCAACCCAGGACAGGGGGATCTACGAGCAGTACTTC. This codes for CASSSTQDRGIYEQYF.

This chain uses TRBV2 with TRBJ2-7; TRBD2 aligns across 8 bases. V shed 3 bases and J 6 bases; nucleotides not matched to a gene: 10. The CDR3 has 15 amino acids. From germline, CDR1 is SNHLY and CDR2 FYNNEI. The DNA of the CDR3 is TGTGCCAGCAGTGATACCGACTGGAGCGGGGGCGAGCAGTACTTC. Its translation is CASSDTDWSGGEQYF.

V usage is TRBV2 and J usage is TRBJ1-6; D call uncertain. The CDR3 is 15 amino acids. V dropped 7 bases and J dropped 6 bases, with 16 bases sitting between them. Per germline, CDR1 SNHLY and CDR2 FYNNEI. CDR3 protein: CASKRSWASNSPLHF. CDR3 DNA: TGTGCCAGCAAGAGGTCCTGGGCTTCTAATTCACCCCTCCACTTT. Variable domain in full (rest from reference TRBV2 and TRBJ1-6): EPEVTQTPSHQVTQMGQEVILRCVPISNHLYFYWYRQILGQKVEFLVSFYNNEISEKSEIFDDQFSVERPDGSNFTLKIRSTKLEDSAMYFCASKRSWASNSPLHFGNGTRLTVT.

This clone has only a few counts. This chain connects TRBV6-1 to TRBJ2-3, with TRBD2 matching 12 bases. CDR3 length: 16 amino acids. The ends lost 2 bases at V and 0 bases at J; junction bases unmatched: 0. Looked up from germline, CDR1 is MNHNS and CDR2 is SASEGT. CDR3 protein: CASSELAGGSTDTQYF. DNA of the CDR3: TGTGCCAGCAGTGAACTAGCGGGAGGGAGCACAGATACGCAGTATTTT.

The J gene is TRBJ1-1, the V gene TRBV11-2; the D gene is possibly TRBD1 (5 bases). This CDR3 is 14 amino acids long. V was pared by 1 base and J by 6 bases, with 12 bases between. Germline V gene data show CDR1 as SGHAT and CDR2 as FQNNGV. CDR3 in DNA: TGTGCCAGCAGCTTAGGTGAGGGGATAGCTGAAGCTTTCTTT. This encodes CASSLGEGIAEAFF.

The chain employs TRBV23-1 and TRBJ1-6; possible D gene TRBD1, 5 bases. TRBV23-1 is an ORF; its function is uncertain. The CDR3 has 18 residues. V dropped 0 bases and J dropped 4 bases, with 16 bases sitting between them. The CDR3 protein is CASSQSNRGRAYNSPLHF. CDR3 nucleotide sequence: TGCGCCAGCAGTCAATCAAATCGAGGCAGGGCTTATAATTCACCCCTCCACTTT.